This entry concerns a single T cell receptor beta chain. Authors' processing steps: Counts of nucleated cells, estimated from reference gene primer amplification, were obtained. TCRdb's copy holds only in-frame clones and misses some; the assay was immunoSEQ multiplex PCR. The V and J calls and clone size come from that table; D and trimming were worked out from the DNA. The sample shows roughly 210,000 clones, 88% of them seen only once. The data derive from a study of blood T cell repertoires in COVID-19. As for the study in general: COVID-19 samples collected from the United States, Italy and Spain covered acute and convalescent phases. Nucleic acid was either cDNA or gDNA, and it came from T cells, B-cell-depleted T cells, or PBMCs.

The CDR3 is 14 amino acids. The V end lost 4 bases, the J end lost 12 bases, and 19 bases lay between the germline ends. Germline CDR1 reads MNHEY; CDR2 reads SMNVEV (reference sequence). The sample consisted of peripheral blood. This sequence originates from a man aged 70-80 years with acute or convalescent COVID-19. This chain uses TRBV27 with TRBJ1-5; tentative D call: TRBD1 (6 bases). As DNA, the CDR3 is TGTGCCAGCAGTTCCAATCGTGATCACAGGGTCCAGCATTTT. Translation: CASSSNRDHRVQHF.